These T cell receptor beta chains were read from a single sample in a study of beta chain features in type 1 diabetes. Measured with immunoSEQ multiplex PCR; TCRdb has only the in-frame clones, and not every one. The table records approximately 260,000 clones, roughly 25% of them present only once. Material: naive CD4+ T cells from blood. These receptors originate from a woman in her twenties or thirties with type 1 diabetes. CDR3s include the opening cysteine and the closing phenylalanine or tryptophan. The D gene is left open where the match is weak. Where a row states a size, it is once, few, many or the class of an expanded clone; other rows omit it.

j_call v_call d_call clone_size cdr3_nt cdr3_aa
TRBJ2-5 TRBV25-1 TRBD2 few TGTGCCAGCAGGGGGGATCGGGGAGGGCAGACCCAGTACTTC CASRGDRGGQTQYF
TRBJ2-3 TRBV5-1 NA NA TGCGCCAGCAGCCCCGGACAGGAGGGTACAGATACGCAGTATTTT CASSPGQEGTDTQYF
TRBJ2-7 TRBV5-6 TRBD2 few TGTGCCAGCAGCTTGGCCGGCCTAGCGGAACCCTACGAGCAGTACTTC CASSLAGLAEPYEQYF
TRBJ1-2 TRBV25-1 NA NA TGTGCCAGCAGTGAGGCATACTATGGCTACACCTTC CASSEAYYGYTF
TRBJ2-5 TRBV5-1 TRBD2 NA TGCGCCAGCAGCTTGCCTAGCGGAGAGCAAGAGACCCAGTACTTC CASSLPSGEQETQYF
TRBJ2-5 TRBV30 NA few TGTGCCTGGAGTGTAACGGGAACGGAGTGGGAGACCCAGTACTTC CAWSVTGTEWETQYF
TRBJ2-3 TRBV18 TRBD1 few TGTGCCAGCTCACCAGAGGGGGCGCCGGGGGATACGCAGTATTTT CASSPEGAPGDTQYF
TRBJ1-1 TRBV7-3 NA NA TGTGCCAGCAGTTTGGACAAGAACACTGAAGCTTTCTTT CASSLDKNTEAFF
TRBJ1-4 TRBV6-5 TRBD1 NA TGTGCCAGCAGCCATCACAGGGGATATGAAAAACTGTTTTTT CASSHHRGYEKLFF
TRBJ1-2 TRBV2 NA NA TGTGCCAGCAATACCCTGCGGGGGGTGGACTATGGCTACACCTTC CASNTLRGVDYGYTF
TRBJ1-1 TRBV7-9 NA NA TGTGCCAGCAGCTTAGATCCCACCTATGAAGCTTTCTTT CASSLDPTYEAFF